Listed here is a single T cell receptor (beta chain). Seattle cases were enrolled at active infection and followed longitudinally. Original methodology: Estimates of nucleated cell counts were drawn from the amplification of reference gene primers. Produced via immunoSEQ multiplex PCR; TCRdb's table is partial and in-frame only. V, J and clone size are taken as reported in that table, and D and trimming were inferred from the DNA itself. The sample consists of some 200,000 clones, 80% to 90% of them appearing once. This sample was included in a study of blood T cell repertoires in COVID-19. Study background: Material from acute and convalescent COVID-19 was sourced from the United States, Italy and Spain.

The clonotype originates from an older woman with COVID-19, enrolled during active disease. The sequencing input was peripheral blood.

The CDR3 loop reads CASSPLFGQGEGNTIYF. The DNA for the CDR3 is TGTGCCAGCAGCCCACTGTTCGGACAGGGAGAAGGAAACACCATATATTTT. The chain joins TRBV28 to TRBJ1-3, with 8 bases aligning to TRBD1. Per the germline V gene, CDR1 is MDHEN and CDR2 is SYDVKM. V was clipped by 6 bases and J by 4 bases; unmatched bases: 14. The CDR3 totals 17 residues.